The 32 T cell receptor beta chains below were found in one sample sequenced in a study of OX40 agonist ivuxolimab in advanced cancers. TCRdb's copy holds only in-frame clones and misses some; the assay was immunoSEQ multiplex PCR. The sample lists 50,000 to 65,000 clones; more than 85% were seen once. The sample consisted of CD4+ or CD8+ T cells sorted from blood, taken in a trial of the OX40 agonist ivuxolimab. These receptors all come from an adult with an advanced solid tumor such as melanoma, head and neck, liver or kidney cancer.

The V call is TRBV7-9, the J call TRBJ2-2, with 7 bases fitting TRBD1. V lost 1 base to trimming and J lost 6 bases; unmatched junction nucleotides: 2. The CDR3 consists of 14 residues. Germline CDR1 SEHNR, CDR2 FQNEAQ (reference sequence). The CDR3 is CASSLGQGSGELFF. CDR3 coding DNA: TGTGCCAGCAGCTTAGGACAGGGCTCCGGGGAGCTGTTTTTT.

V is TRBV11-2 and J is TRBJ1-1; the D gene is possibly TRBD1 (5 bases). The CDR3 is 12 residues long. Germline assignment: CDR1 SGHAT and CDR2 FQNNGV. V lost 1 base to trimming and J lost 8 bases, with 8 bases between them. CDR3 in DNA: TGTGCCAGCAGCTTAGGGGGACCCGAAGCTTTCTTT. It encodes CASSLGGPEAFF.

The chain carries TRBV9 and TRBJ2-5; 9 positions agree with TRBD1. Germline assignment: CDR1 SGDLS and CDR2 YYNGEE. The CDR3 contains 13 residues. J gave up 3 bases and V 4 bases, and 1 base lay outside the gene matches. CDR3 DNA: TGTGCCAGCAGCACAGGGGGCGAAGAGACCCAGTACTTC. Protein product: CASSTGGEETQYF.

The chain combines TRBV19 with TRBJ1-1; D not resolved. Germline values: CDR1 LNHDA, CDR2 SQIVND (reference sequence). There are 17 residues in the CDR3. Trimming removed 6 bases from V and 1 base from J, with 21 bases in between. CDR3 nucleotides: TGTGCCAGTAGAACCTCCCTTATGGAGGGCCCGAACACTGAAGCTTTCTTT. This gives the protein CASRTSLMEGPNTEAFF.

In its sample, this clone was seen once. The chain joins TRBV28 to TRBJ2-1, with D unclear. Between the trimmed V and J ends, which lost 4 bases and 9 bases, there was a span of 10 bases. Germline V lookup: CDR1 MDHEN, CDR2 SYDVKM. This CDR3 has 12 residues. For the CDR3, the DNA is TGTGCCAGCAGTTCTACACCAGTTGAGCAGTTCTTC. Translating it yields CASSSTPVEQFF.

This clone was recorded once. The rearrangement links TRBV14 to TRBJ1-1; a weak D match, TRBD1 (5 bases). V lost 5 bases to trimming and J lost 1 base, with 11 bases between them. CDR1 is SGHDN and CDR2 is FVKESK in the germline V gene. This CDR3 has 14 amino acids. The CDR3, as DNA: TGTGCCAGCAGCAGCGCGGGACGGAACACTGAAGCTTTCTTT. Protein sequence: CASSSAGRNTEAFF.

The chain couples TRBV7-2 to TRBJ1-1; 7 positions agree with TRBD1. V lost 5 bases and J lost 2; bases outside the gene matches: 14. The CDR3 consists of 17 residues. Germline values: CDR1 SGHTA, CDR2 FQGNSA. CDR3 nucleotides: TGTGCCAGCAGCCCTTTAGCGTCGGGACAGATTAACACTGAAGCTTTCTTT. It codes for CASSPLASGQINTEAFF.

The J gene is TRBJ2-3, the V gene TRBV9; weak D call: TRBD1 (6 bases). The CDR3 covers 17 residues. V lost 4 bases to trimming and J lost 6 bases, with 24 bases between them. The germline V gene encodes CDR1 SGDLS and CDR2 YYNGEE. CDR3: CASSSRRQVWDADTQYF. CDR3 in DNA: TGTGCCAGCAGCTCCCGACGACAGGTCTGGGATGCGGATACGCAGTATTTT.

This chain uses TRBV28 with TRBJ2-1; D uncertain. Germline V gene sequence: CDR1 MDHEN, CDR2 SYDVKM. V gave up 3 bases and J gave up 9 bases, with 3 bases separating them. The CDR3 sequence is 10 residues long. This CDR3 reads CASSFGEQFF. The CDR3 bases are TGTGCCAGCAGTTTCGGTGAGCAGTTCTTC.

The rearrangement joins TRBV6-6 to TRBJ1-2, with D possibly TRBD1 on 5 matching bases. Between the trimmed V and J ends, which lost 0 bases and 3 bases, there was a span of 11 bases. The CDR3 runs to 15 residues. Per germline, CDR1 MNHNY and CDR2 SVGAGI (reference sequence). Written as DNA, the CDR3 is TGTGCCAGCAGTTACTCCCCAGGGACCTACTATGGCTACACCTTC. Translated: CASSYSPGTYYGYTF.

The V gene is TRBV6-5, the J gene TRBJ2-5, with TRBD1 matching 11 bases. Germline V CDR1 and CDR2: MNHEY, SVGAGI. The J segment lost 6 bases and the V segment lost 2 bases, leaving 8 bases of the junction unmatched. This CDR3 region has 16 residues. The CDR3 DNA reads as TGTGCCAGCAGTTACGGCCGGACAGGGGGCGTGCAGACCCAGTACTTC. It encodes CASSYGRTGGVQTQYF.

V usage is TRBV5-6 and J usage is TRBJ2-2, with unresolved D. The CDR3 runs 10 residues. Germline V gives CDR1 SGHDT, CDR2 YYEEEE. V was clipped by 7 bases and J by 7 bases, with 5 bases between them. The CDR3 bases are TGTGCCAGCGGGGTCGGGGAGCTGTTTTTT. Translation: CASGVGELFF.

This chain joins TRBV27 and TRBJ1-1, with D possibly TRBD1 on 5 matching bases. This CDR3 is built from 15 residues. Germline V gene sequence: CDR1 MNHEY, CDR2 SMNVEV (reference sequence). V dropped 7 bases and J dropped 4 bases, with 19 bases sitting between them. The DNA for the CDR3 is TGTGCCAGCATCCCTAACAGGCCAGATAGCACTGAAGCTTTCTTT. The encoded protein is CASIPNRPDSTEAFF.

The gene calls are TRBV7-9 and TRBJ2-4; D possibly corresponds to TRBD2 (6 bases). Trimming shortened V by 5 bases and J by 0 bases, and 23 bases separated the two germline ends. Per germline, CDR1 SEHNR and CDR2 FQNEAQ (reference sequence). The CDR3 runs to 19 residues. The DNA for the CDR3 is TGTGCCAGCAGCCCTACCAGCCGTGGCGGGGCAATAGCCAAAAACATTCAGTACTTC. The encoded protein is CASSPTSRGGAIAKNIQYF. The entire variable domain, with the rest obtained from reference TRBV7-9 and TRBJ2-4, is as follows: DTGVSQNPRHKITKRGQNVTFRCDPISEHNRLYWYRQTLGQGPEFLTYFQNEAQLEKSRLLSDRFSAERPKGSFSTLEIQRTEQGDSAMYLCASSPTSRGGAIAKNIQYFGAGTRLSVL.

Here the CDR3 reads CASSLGVAAPYEQYF. In DNA form, the CDR3 reads TGTGCCAGCAGCTTGGGAGTTGCGGCTCCCTACGAGCAGTACTTC. This chain uses TRBV5-4 with TRBJ2-7; D uncertain. CDR1 is SGHNT, CDR2 YYREEE, per germline (reference sequence). V was cut by 0 bases and J by 2 bases, with 12 bases left in between. The CDR3 length is 15 residues.

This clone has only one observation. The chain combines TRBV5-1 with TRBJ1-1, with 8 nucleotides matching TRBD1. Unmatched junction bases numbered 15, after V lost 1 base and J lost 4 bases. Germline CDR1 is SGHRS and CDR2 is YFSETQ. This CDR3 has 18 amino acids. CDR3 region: CASSLTGAGGLFGTEAFF. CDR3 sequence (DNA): TGCGCCAGCAGCTTGACCGGGGCAGGGGGCCTTTTCGGCACTGAAGCTTTCTTT.

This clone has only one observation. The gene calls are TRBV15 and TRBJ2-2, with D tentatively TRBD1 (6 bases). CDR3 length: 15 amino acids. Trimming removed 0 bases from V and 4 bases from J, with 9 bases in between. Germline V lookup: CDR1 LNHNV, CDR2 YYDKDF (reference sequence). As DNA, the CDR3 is TGTGCCACCAGCAGAGATCTAGGGGGCACCGGGGAGCTGTTTTTT. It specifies CATSRDLGGTGELFF.

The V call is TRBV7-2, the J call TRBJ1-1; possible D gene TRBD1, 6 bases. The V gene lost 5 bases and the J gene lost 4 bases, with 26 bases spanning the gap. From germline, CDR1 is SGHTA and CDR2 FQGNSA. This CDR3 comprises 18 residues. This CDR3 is CASSLLHTFGGRSTEAFF. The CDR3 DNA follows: TGTGCCAGCAGCCTACTTCATACGTTTGGGGGCCGGAGCACTGAAGCTTTCTTT.

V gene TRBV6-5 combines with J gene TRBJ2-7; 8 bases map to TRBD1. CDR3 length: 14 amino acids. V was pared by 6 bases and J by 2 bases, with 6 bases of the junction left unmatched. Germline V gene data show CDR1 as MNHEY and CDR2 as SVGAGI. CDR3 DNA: TGTGCCAGCAGCGACAGGGGAAAACCCTACGAGCAGTACTTC. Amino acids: CASSDRGKPYEQYF.

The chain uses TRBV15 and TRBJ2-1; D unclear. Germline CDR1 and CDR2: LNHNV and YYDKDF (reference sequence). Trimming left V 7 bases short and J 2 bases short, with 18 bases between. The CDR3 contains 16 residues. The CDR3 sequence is CATMEQIGSPYNEQFF. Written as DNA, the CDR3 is TGTGCCACCATGGAGCAAATCGGCAGCCCCTACAATGAGCAGTTCTTC.

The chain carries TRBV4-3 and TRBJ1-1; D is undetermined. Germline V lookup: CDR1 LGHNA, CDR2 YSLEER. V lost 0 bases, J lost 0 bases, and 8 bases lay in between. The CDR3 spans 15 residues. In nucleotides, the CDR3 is TGCGCCAGCAGCCAAGACCCCGGAGTGAACACTGAAGCTTTCTTT. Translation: CASSQDPGVNTEAFF.

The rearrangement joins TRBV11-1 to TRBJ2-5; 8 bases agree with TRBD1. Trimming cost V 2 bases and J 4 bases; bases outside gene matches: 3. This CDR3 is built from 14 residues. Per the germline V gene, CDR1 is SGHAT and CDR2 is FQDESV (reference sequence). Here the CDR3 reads CASSLRTGIETQYF. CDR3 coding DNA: TGTGCCAGCAGCTTACGGACAGGGATAGAGACCCAGTACTTC.

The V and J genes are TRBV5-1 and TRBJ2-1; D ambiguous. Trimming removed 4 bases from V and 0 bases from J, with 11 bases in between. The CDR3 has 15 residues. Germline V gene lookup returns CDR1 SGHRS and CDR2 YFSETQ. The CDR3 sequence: CASSPYSSSYNEQFF. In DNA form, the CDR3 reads TGCGCCAGCAGCCCCTACTCTAGCTCCTACAATGAGCAGTTCTTC.

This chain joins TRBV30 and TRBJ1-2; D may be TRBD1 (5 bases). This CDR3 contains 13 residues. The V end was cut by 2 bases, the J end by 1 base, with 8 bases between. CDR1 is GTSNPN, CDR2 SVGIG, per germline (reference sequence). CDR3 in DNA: TGTGCCTGGAGTTTCGACAGTAACTATGGCTACACCTTC. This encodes CAWSFDSNYGYTF. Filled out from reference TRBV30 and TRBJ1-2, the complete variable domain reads SQTIHQWPATLVQPVGSPLSLECTVEGTSNPNLYWYRQAAGRGLQLLFYSVGIGQISSEVPQNLSASRPQDRQFILSSKKLLLSDSGFYLCAWSFDSNYGYTFGSGTRLTVV.

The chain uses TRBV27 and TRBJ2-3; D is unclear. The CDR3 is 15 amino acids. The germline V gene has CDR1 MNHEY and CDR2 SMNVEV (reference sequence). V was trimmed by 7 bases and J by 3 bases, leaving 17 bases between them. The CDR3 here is CASTKSLGMTDTQYF. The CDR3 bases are TGTGCCAGCACAAAAAGTTTGGGTATGACAGATACGCAGTATTTT.

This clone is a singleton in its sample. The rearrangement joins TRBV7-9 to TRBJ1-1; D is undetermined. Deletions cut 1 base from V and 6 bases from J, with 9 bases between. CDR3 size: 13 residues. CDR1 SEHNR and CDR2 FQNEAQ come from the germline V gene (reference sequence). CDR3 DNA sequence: TGTGCCAGCAGCTTAGGATGGGGAGCTGAAGCTTTCTTT. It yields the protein CASSLGWGAEAFF.

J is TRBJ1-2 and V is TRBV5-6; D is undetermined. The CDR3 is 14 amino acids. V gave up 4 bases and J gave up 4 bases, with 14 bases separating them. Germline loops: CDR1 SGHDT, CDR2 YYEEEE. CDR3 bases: TGTGCCAGCAGCCTCGCCGGGAGCTCCTATGGCTACACCTTC. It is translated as CASSLAGSSYGYTF.

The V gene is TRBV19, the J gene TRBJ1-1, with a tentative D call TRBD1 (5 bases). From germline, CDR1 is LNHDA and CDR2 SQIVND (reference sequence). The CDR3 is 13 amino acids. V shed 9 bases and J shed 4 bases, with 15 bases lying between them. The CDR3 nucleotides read TGTGCCAGCCTAGATGGGGCTGCCACTGAAGCTTTCTTT. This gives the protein CASLDGAATEAFF. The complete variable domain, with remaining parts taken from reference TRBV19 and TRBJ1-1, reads DGGITQSPKYLFRKEGQNVTLSCEQNLNHDAMYWYRQDPGQGLRLIYYSQIVNDFQKGDIAEGYSVSREKKESFPLTVTSAQKNPTAFYLCASLDGAATEAFFGQGTRLTVV.

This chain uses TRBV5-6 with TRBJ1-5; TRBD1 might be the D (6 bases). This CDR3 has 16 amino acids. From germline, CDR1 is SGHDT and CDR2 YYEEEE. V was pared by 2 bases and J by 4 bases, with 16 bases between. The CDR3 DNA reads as TGTGCCAGCAGCTTAGGACTGGCAGGGGAGAATCAGCCCCAGCATTTT. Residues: CASSLGLAGENQPQHF.

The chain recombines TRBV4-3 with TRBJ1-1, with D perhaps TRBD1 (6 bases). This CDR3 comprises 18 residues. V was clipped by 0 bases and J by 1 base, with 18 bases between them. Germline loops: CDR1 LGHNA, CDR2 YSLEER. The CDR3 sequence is CASSQDTIPGVTNTEAFF. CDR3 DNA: TGCGCCAGCAGCCAAGATACGATACCAGGGGTAACGAACACTGAAGCTTTCTTT.

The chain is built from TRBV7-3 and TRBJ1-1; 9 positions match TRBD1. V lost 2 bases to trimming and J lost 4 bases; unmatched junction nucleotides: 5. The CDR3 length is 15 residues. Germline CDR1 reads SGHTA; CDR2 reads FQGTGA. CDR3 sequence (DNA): TGTGCCAGCAGCTTAGGACAGGGGTTGCGCACTGAAGCTTTCTTT. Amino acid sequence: CASSLGQGLRTEAFF.

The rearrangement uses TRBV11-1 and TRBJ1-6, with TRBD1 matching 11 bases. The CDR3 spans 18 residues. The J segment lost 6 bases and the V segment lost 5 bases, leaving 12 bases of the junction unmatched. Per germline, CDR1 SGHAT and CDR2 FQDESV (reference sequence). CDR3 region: CASSDPYGGTGGNSPLHF. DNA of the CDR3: TGTGCCAGCAGCGACCCCTACGGTGGGACAGGGGGTAATTCACCCCTCCACTTT. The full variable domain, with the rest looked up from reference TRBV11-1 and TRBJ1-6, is EAEVAQSPRYKITEKSQAVAFWCDPISGHATLYWYRQILGQGPELLVQFQDESVVDDSQLPKDRFSAERLKGVDSTLKIQPAELGDSAMYLCASSDPYGGTGGNSPLHFGNGTRLTVT.